A single sample is the source of the 10 T cell receptor beta chains below, sequenced in a study of T cells in Graves' hyperthyroidism and ophthalmopathy. Amplification of TCR beta CDR3 regions used RNA as the template. An initial round of RT-PCR targeting the TCR CDR3 relied on the HTBI primer set. TCRdb called the multiplex PCR reads again in MiXCR, with one record for every CDR3 protein. This sample yields 500,000 to 600,000 distinct CDR3 sequences, of which approximately 48% are seen a single time; about two fifths belongs to the top ten. Sequencing input: peripheral blood or thyroid tissue (not recorded which). These receptors all stem from an adult woman with Graves' disease, either hyperthyroidism or ophthalmopathy (not recorded which).

The CDR3 spells CASRSDRAKAEAFF. Here the CDR3 DNA reads TGTGCCAGCAGGTCCGACAGGGCTAAGGCTGAAGCTTTCTTT. This sequence joins TRBV12-3 or TRBV12-4 and TRBJ1-1, with TRBD1 matching over 7 bases. The CDR3 loop spans 14 amino acids. V was clipped by 6 bases and J by 6 bases; unmatched bases: 10.

V and J are TRBV20-1 and TRBJ1-4; no definite D call. The V end lost 3 bases, the J end lost 0 bases, and 5 bases lay between the germline ends. Per the germline V gene, CDR1 is DFQATT and CDR2 is SNEGSKA (reference sequence). CDR3 length: 13 residues. The CDR3 DNA is TGCAGTGCTAGTCATGCAACTAATGAAAAACTGTTTTTT. Residues: CSASHATNEKLFF.

The V and J genes are TRBV7-9 and TRBJ1-5, with D tentatively TRBD1 (6 bases). V dropped 5 bases and J dropped 3 bases, with 11 bases sitting between them. From germline, CDR1 is SEHNR and CDR2 FQNEAQ (reference sequence). This CDR3 has 14 residues. The CDR3 nucleotides are TGTGCCAGCAGCAGGGGGGAGGACAATCAGCCCCAGCATTTT. Its translation is CASSRGEDNQPQHF.

This clonotype was counted between two and nine times. The chain uses TRBV28 and TRBJ1-5; the D gene is possibly TRBD1 (6 bases). The CDR3 contains 14 residues. The ends were cut back, 3 bases at V and 9 bases at J, with 15 bases in the middle. The germline V gene has CDR1 MDHEN and CDR2 SYDVKM. For the CDR3, the DNA is TGTGCCAGCAGTTTCACCCCGAGGGGGTGGCCCCAGCATTTT. Translating gives CASSFTPRGWPQHF.

Remarks on this clonotype: This could be a read error, since a much larger clone is one nucleotide away. The chain has TRBV4-1 and TRBJ1-2, with D unresolved. This CDR3 is built from 15 residues. Deletions cut 0 bases from V and 6 bases from J, with 14 bases between. Per the germline V gene, CDR1 is MGHRA and CDR2 is YSYEKL. The CDR3 region is CASSQEGSAAHGYTF. As DNA, the CDR3 is TGCGCCAGCAGCCAAGAGGGCAGTGCAGCCCATGGCTACACCTTC.

This clonotype was picked up one time. This chain joins TRBV14 and TRBJ2-3; 12 bases are a match to TRBD2. The J segment lost 6 bases and the V segment lost 3 bases, leaving 4 bases of the junction unmatched. This CDR3 has 15 residues. Germline V gives CDR1 SGHDN, CDR2 FVKESK. DNA of the CDR3: TGTGCCAGCAGCCAGTGGACTAGCGGGACCGATACGCAGTATTTT. Amino acid sequence: CASSQWTSGTDTQYF.

This clonotype was seen repeatedly, ten times or more. DNA for the CDR3: TGTGCCAGCAGCTCCGGGACAGGGTCGGAGACCCAGTACTTC. Encoded protein: CASSSGTGSETQYF. The V and J genes are TRBV7-9 and TRBJ2-5, with 9 bases fitting TRBD1. The J segment lost 5 bases and the V segment lost 4 bases, leaving 5 bases of the junction unmatched. Looked up from germline, CDR1 is SEHNR and CDR2 is FQNEAQ (reference sequence). The CDR3 is made up of 14 amino acids.

The chain employs TRBV10-3 and TRBJ1-1, with D possibly matching TRBD1 (5 bases). Germline loops: CDR1 ENHRY, CDR2 SYGVKD. The CDR3 is 14 residues long. Trimming pared 10 bases from V and 2 bases from J, leaving 17 bases between. The CDR3 sequence is CATRRTGLNTEAFF. CDR3 bases: TGTGCCACACGGAGAACAGGACTTAACACTGAAGCTTTCTTT.

The chain couples TRBV7-2 to TRBJ2-7, with 9 bases aligning to TRBD2. CDR1 is SGHTA, CDR2 FQGNSA, per germline. This CDR3 spans 15 amino acids. Trimming at V came to 5 bases and at J to 3 bases, leaving 8 bases not matched to a gene. In DNA form, the CDR3 reads TGTGCCAGCAGCCTGGGTGGGACTAGCATCTACGAGCAGTACTTC. This codes for CASSLGGTSIYEQYF.

The chain carries TRBV5-1 and TRBJ1-4, with 11 positions matching TRBD1. The V gene's germline CDR1 is SGHRS and CDR2 YFSETQ. V trimming: 4 bases; J trimming: 8 bases; junction bases outside the gene matches: 7. The CDR3 is made up of 15 amino acids. The CDR3 region is CASSTTGQGEEKLFF. The CDR3 bases are TGCGCCAGCAGCACGACGGGACAGGGGGAAGAAAAACTGTTTTTT.